One sample yielded the 29 T cell receptor beta chains listed below, sequenced in a study of long-term antiretroviral therapy in people with HIV. The immunoSEQ assay was v3.0, run at survey level. The repertoire was sequenced with immunoSEQ multiplex PCR; TCRdb's copy has only in-frame clones and lacks some. The sample lists 20,000 or so clones; roughly 79% were seen once. The sample consisted of unsorted PBMCs, taken 2.2 years after starting antiretroviral therapy. These receptors came from a man aged 50-60 years with HIV.

This clone was counted between two and nine times. The genes are TRBV6-6 and TRBJ1-6, with 11 bases identical to TRBD1. Germline V lookup: CDR1 MNHNY, CDR2 SVGAGI (reference sequence). CDR3 length equals 16 residues. Trimming cost V 1 base and J 9 bases; bases outside gene matches: 5. Written as DNA, the CDR3 is TGTGCCAGCAGTTACTTAACCGGGACAGGGGGTTCACCCCTCCACTTT. Its protein is CASSYLTGTGGSPLHF.

The rearrangement links TRBV14 to TRBJ2-5; D possibly uses TRBD1 or TRBD2 (6 bases each). This CDR3 is built from 12 residues. Trimming shortened V by 1 base and J by 9 bases, and 9 bases separated the two germline ends. Germline-derived CDR1 and CDR2 are SGHDN and FVKESK. The CDR3 loop reads CASSQGRGAQYF. The CDR3 DNA reads as TGTGCCAGCAGCCAAGGGAGGGGGGCCCAGTACTTC.

The genes are TRBV11-3 and TRBJ2-2, with 7 bases that match TRBD1. CDR3 length: 15 amino acids. After removal of 1 base from V and 6 bases from J, the junction contained 5 bases not matched to a gene. CDR1 is SGHNT and CDR2 is YENEEA in the germline V gene. CDR3 protein: CASSLVVGGAGELFF. CDR3 DNA: TGTGCCAGCAGCTTAGTCGTAGGGGGCGCCGGGGAGCTGTTTTTT. Filled out from reference TRBV11-3 and TRBJ2-2, the complete variable domain reads EAGVVQSPRYKIIEKKQPVAFWCNPISGHNTLYWYLQNLGQGPELLIRYENEEAVDDSQLPKDRFSAERLKGVDSTLKIQPAELGDSAVYLCASSLVVGGAGELFFGEGSRLTVL.

This clone was detected once. The chain has TRBV6-5 and TRBJ2-7; D perhaps matches TRBD1 (6 bases). Germline CDR1 reads MNHEY; CDR2 reads SVGAGI. Deletions cut 2 bases from V and 3 bases from J, with 11 bases between. The CDR3 covers 14 residues. The CDR3 loop reads CASSYPGARYEQYF. The CDR3 DNA reads TGTGCCAGCAGTTACCCAGGGGCCCGCTACGAGCAGTACTTC.

The count of this clone is one. The chain employs TRBV19 and TRBJ1-3; 7 bases fit TRBD1. This CDR3 spans 16 amino acids. J was trimmed by 0 bases and V by 7 bases; bases with no gene match: 9. From germline, CDR1 is LNHDA and CDR2 SQIVND (reference sequence). This chain's CDR3 is CASIPGGISSGNTIYF. CDR3 DNA: TGTGCCAGTATCCCAGGGGGGATAAGCTCTGGAAACACCATATATTTT.

Written as DNA, the CDR3 is TGTGCCAGCAGCCAAGATCCGGGAGGCGGGATCTATGGCTACACCTTC. This encodes CASSQDPGGGIYGYTF. The genes are TRBV4-2 and TRBJ1-2; D is unresolved. The germline gives CDR1 LGHNA, CDR2 YNFKEQ. This CDR3 spans 16 amino acids. Between the trimmed V and J ends, which lost 0 bases and 4 bases, there was a span of 15 bases.

This clone was recorded a few times. This rearrangement joins TRBV5-6 to TRBJ2-4; a weak D match, TRBD2 (5 bases). V was clipped by 2 bases and J by 6 bases, with 9 bases between them. CDR3 length: 13 amino acids. Germline loops: CDR1 SGHDT, CDR2 YYEEEE. Here the CDR3 reads CASSFGNSNIQYF. The CDR3 DNA sequence: TGTGCCAGCAGCTTCGGGAACTCAAACATTCAGTACTTC. The full variable domain, with the rest looked up from reference TRBV5-6 and TRBJ2-4, is DAGVTQSPTHLIKTRGQQVTLRCSPKSGHDTVSWYQQALGQGPQFIFQYYEEEERQRGNFPDRFSGHQFPNYSSELNVNALLLGDSALYLCASSFGNSNIQYFGAGTRLSVL.

The chain is built from TRBV25-1 and TRBJ1-1; D remains unclear. Germline V gives CDR1 MGHDK, CDR2 SYGVNS. Trimming took 1 base from V and 8 from J, leaving 14 bases between them. CDR3 size: 14 residues. CDR3 loop: CASSESPAGSEAFF. CDR3 sequence (DNA): TGTGCCAGCAGTGAATCCCCCGCGGGGTCGGAAGCTTTCTTT.

This clone was recorded a few times. The chain carries TRBV4-3 and TRBJ1-1; D gene uncertain. V was shortened by 4 bases and J by 0 bases, with 12 bases between the two germline ends. CDR3 length equals 15 residues. Germline loops: CDR1 LGHNA, CDR2 YSLEER. CDR3 nucleotides: TGCGCCAGCAGCCCGAGACGCAGGATGAACACTGAAGCTTTCTTT. Protein sequence: CASSPRRRMNTEAFF.

The gene calls are TRBV5-4 and TRBJ2-7; a weak D match, TRBD1 (7 bases). Germline V lookup: CDR1 SGHNT, CDR2 YYREEE (reference sequence). This CDR3 has 13 residues. Trimming pared 3 bases from V and 4 bases from J, leaving 11 bases between. In nucleotides, the CDR3 is TGTGCCAGCAGCTCAGGGGGGAAGTACGAGCAGTACTTC. It encodes CASSSGGKYEQYF.

The CDR3 is CASSLASGARNTGELFF. The CDR3 nucleotides are TGCGCCAGCAGCTTGGCTTCAGGGGCGAGGAACACCGGGGAGCTGTTTTTT. V and J are TRBV5-1 and TRBJ2-2; D is perhaps TRBD1 (6 bases). The CDR3 runs to 17 residues. Trimming shortened V by 0 bases and J by 1 base, and 13 bases separated the two germline ends. The germline V gene encodes CDR1 SGHRS and CDR2 YFSETQ.

The chain recombines TRBV19 with TRBJ1-1, with a possible D match to TRBD1 (5 bases). Germline V CDR1 and CDR2: LNHDA, SQIVND (reference sequence). This CDR3 is 12 amino acids long. V was shortened by 6 bases and J by 5 bases, with 10 bases between the two germline ends. As DNA, the CDR3 is TGTGCCAGTAGGGCCGGGGGGACTGAAGCTTTCTTT. Protein: CASRAGGTEAFF. The full variable domain, its missing parts supplied by reference TRBV19 and TRBJ1-1, is DGGITQSPKYLFRKEGQNVTLSCEQNLNHDAMYWYRQDPGQGLRLIYYSQIVNDFQKGDIAEGYSVSREKKESFPLTVTSAQKNPTAFYLCASRAGGTEAFFGQGTRLTVV.

The V gene is TRBV7-9, the J gene TRBJ2-1; 9 positions match TRBD2. The CDR3 spans 15 residues. Germline V CDR1 and CDR2: SEHNR, FQNEAQ (reference sequence). The J segment lost 6 bases and the V segment lost 4 bases, leaving 7 bases of the junction unmatched. CDR3 nucleotide sequence: TGTGCCAGCAGCTCGGGTAGCGGGAGTTTCAATGAGCAGTTCTTC. It specifies CASSSGSGSFNEQFF.

J is TRBJ2-3 and V is TRBV7-3; no definite D call. The germline gives CDR1 SGHTA, CDR2 FQGTGA. CDR3 length: 12 residues. Trimming removed 5 bases at V and 2 bases at J, with 5 bases between. This CDR3 is CASSVNTDTQYF. The CDR3 DNA follows: TGTGCCAGCAGCGTAAACACAGATACGCAGTATTTT.

This sequence joins TRBV6-6 and TRBJ2-1; 8 bases are a match to TRBD2. Germline-derived CDR1 and CDR2 are MNHNY and SVGAGI (reference sequence). V trimming: 9 bases; J trimming: 3 bases; junction bases outside the gene matches: 7. The CDR3 sequence is 14 residues long. CDR3 in DNA: TGTGCCAGTAAGCGGACTAGCAGCTACAATGAGCAGTTCTTC. Protein: CASKRTSSYNEQFF.

The J gene is TRBJ2-6, the V gene TRBV5-1; D perhaps matches TRBD2 (5 bases). From germline, CDR1 is SGHRS and CDR2 YFSETQ. CDR3 size: 15 residues. Trimming took off 1 base at V and 3 bases at J, with 8 bases between the two ends. Here the CDR3 reads CASSLLGSGANVLTF. In nucleotides, the CDR3 is TGCGCCAGCAGCTTGCTAGGGAGTGGGGCCAACGTCCTGACTTTC.

The chain carries TRBV5-1 and TRBJ2-3; D may be TRBD1 (6 bases). The CDR3 is 14 residues long. Per the germline V gene, CDR1 is SGHRS and CDR2 is YFSETQ. Between the trimmed V and J ends, which lost 1 base and 1 base, there was a span of 7 bases. The CDR3 here is CASSLNRGTDTQYF. CDR3 DNA sequence: TGCGCCAGCAGCTTGAACAGGGGCACAGATACGCAGTATTTT.

The genes are TRBV7-2 and TRBJ1-6; no clear D gene. There are 15 residues in the CDR3. Germline V lookup: CDR1 SGHTA, CDR2 FQGNSA. Trimming took 1 base from V and 5 from J, leaving 9 bases between them. In nucleotides, the CDR3 is TGTGCCAGCAGCTTAGGCCCGGTTGATAATTCACCCCTCCACTTT. Translating gives CASSLGPVDNSPLHF.

This clone has a single count. This chain connects TRBV4-3 to TRBJ1-2; unclear D gene. In germline, CDR1 is LGHNA, CDR2 YSLEER. V lost 0 bases and J 5 bases, leaving 10 bases between the germline ends. CDR3 length equals 14 residues. The CDR3 DNA is TGCGCCAGCAGCCAAGATACAGCGCTATATGGCTACACCTTC. It encodes CASSQDTALYGYTF.

V usage is TRBV7-2 and J usage is TRBJ1-1; a weak D match, TRBD1 (6 bases). V gave up 8 bases and J gave up 6 bases, with 7 bases separating them. The CDR3 sequence is 10 residues long. Germline loops: CDR1 SGHTA, CDR2 FQGNSA. This CDR3 is CASEGAEAFF. In nucleotides, the CDR3 is TGTGCCAGCGAGGGGGCTGAAGCTTTCTTT.

The gene calls are TRBV4-1 and TRBJ2-2, with 7 positions matching TRBD1. The CDR3 consists of 16 residues. The junction had 12 bases not matched to a gene; V was cut back by 3 bases and J by 8 bases. The germline V gene encodes CDR1 MGHRA and CDR2 YSYEKL. This CDR3 is CASSQRQGEREGELFF. CDR3 DNA sequence: TGCGCCAGCAGCCAGAGACAGGGTGAGAGGGAAGGGGAGCTGTTTTTT.

Turning to this clone: Other DNA sequences in this sample translate to the same CDR3. The chain links TRBV18 to TRBJ1-2; no clear D gene. Germline V gene lookup returns CDR1 KGHSH and CDR2 LQKENI. Trimming shortened V by 2 bases and J by 2 bases, and 6 bases separated the two germline ends. This CDR3 region has 13 residues. DNA of the CDR3: TGTGCCAGCTCACCAAGAGGAAACTATGGCTACACCTTC. It encodes CASSPRGNYGYTF. The complete variable domain, with remaining parts taken from reference TRBV18 and TRBJ1-2, reads NAGVMQNPRHLVRRRGQEARLRCSPMKGHSHVYWYRQLPEEGLKFMVYLQKENIIDESGMPKERFSAEFPKEGPSILRIQQVVRGDSAAYFCASSPRGNYGYTFGSGTRLTVV.

The chain uses TRBV2 and TRBJ2-1; tentatively, D is TRBD1 (6 bases). This CDR3 is built from 14 residues. In germline, CDR1 is SNHLY, CDR2 FYNNEI. Between the trimmed V and J ends, which lost 7 bases and 5 bases, there was a span of 15 bases. The CDR3 coding sequence is TGTGCCAGCACCTCCCAGGGGCGGGACAATGAGCAGTTCTTC. Translating it yields CASTSQGRDNEQFF.

The V and J genes are TRBV7-2 and TRBJ2-7; D may be TRBD2 (6 bases). V was pared by 4 bases and J by 0 bases, with 13 bases between. The CDR3 contains 15 residues. The germline gives CDR1 SGHTA, CDR2 FQGNSA. This CDR3 is CASSYGGTSSYEQYF. The CDR3 nucleotides are TGTGCCAGCAGCTACGGAGGGACCTCCTCCTACGAGCAGTACTTC.

V usage is TRBV29-1 and J usage is TRBJ1-2, with 7 bases fitting TRBD1. With V trimmed by 4 bases and J by 4 bases, 0 bases remained unmatched. The CDR3 runs 11 residues. Germline V CDR1 and CDR2: SQVTM, ANQGSEA. CDR3 in amino acids: CSVAGGYGYTF. The DNA for the CDR3 is TGCAGCGTTGCAGGGGGCTATGGCTACACCTTC.

This chain uses TRBV6-1 with TRBJ2-1; D unresolved. The V gene's germline CDR1 is MNHNS and CDR2 SASEGT. There are 13 residues in the CDR3. V lost 2 bases, J lost 6 bases, and 8 bases lay in between. CDR3 DNA sequence: TGTGCCAGCAGTGAAATGATCCCCAATGAGCAGTTCTTC. Residues: CASSEMIPNEQFF.

In this sample, this clone turned up a few times. The gene calls are TRBV13 and TRBJ2-7; 11 nucleotides line up with TRBD2. V lost 5 bases, J lost 4 bases, and 7 bases stayed unmatched. This CDR3 spans 15 amino acids. Germline values: CDR1 PRHDT, CDR2 FYEKMQ (reference sequence). The CDR3 loop reads CASSPPGLAVYEQYF. CDR3 bases: TGTGCCAGCAGCCCTCCGGGACTAGCGGTATACGAGCAGTACTTC.

This chain connects TRBV9 to TRBJ2-5; perhaps TRBD1 as D (6 bases). The CDR3 is 16 residues long. V lost 3 bases and J 0 bases, leaving 15 bases between the germline ends. Germline loops: CDR1 SGDLS, CDR2 YYNGEE. CDR3 in DNA: TGTGCCAGCAGCGACAAGCCAACAGGGTACCAAGAGACCCAGTACTTC. It translates to CASSDKPTGYQETQYF.

The gene calls are TRBV11-2 and TRBJ2-1; D unclear. The CDR3 spans 16 residues. The V gene's germline CDR1 is SGHAT and CDR2 FQNNGV. V dropped 5 bases and J dropped 0 bases, with 14 bases sitting between them. CDR3 residues: CASSPDLGGSYNEQFF. The CDR3 DNA sequence: TGTGCCAGCAGCCCCGACCTCGGTGGCTCCTACAATGAGCAGTTCTTC.